These 31 T cell receptor beta chains came from one sample sequenced in a study of T-cell memory formation after mild COVID-19. TCRdb used MiXCR to reprocess the 5' RACE reads, holding one entry per CDR3 protein. The table has tens of thousands of distinct CDR3 sequences, over 13% seen once. The material sequenced was PBMCs or a T cell subset sorted from them (not recorded which). Receptor source: a man aged 18 to 29 who had mild COVID-19 (a few samples of this study predate the infection). Cell type and time point are not known.

The chain carries TRBV19 and TRBJ2-7, with a possible D match to TRBD1 (6 bases). The V end was cut by 4 bases, the J end by 5 bases, with 15 bases between. The CDR3 loop spans 14 amino acids. The V gene's germline CDR1 is LNHDA and CDR2 SQIVND (reference sequence). The DNA for the CDR3 is TGTGCCAGTAGTAACCAGGGGTGGAACAACGAGCAGTACTTC. This translates into CASSNQGWNNEQYF.

Here the CDR3 DNA reads TGTGCCAGCAGCGCCTGGCAGGAAATATCCTATGGCTACACCTTC. This codes for CASSAWQEISYGYTF. This sequence joins TRBV12-3 or TRBV12-4 and TRBJ1-2; D is uncertain. The CDR3 totals 15 residues. V shed 6 bases and J shed 4 bases, with 18 bases lying between them.

This clonotype was seen ten or more times. The chain combines TRBV10-2 with TRBJ2-2; maybe TRBD1 (5 bases). V was clipped by 6 bases and J by 3 bases, with 8 bases between them. The CDR3 runs 13 residues. Germline CDR1 WSHSY, CDR2 SAAADI. As DNA, the CDR3 is TGCGCCAGCAGAAAGACAGACACCGGGGAGCTGTTTTTT. It is translated as CASRKTDTGELFF.

This clonotype was seen only a few times. The chain recombines TRBV20-1 with TRBJ2-7; TRBD2 matches 8 bases. This CDR3 has 17 residues. The J segment lost 2 bases and the V segment lost 3 bases, leaving 15 bases of the junction unmatched. Germline CDR1 DFQATT, CDR2 SNEGSKA (reference sequence). The CDR3 here is CSASLTWVAGQTYEQYF. Here the CDR3 DNA reads TGCAGTGCTAGTCTCACTTGGGTAGCGGGGCAGACCTACGAGCAGTACTTC.

This clonotype has a handful of counts. The rearrangement joins TRBV20-1 to TRBJ2-7, with 9 bases fitting TRBD1. There are 14 residues in the CDR3. V was clipped by 4 bases and J by 1 base; unmatched bases: 5. CDR1 and CDR2 (germline): DFQATT, SNEGSKA (reference sequence). DNA for the CDR3: TGCAGTGCTACCGGGACAGGGAATTCCTACGAGCAGTACGTC. Translation gives CSATGTGNSYEQYV.

There are a few counts of this clonotype. J is TRBJ2-3 and V is TRBV5-1; D perhaps matches TRBD2 (6 bases). Looked up from germline, CDR1 is SGHRS and CDR2 is YFSETQ. The CDR3 is 15 residues long. The V end was cut by 0 bases, the J end by 2 bases, with 10 bases between. The CDR3 coding sequence is TGCGCCAGCAGCTTGGGACTAGTCCTCACAGATACGCAGTATTTT. It codes for CASSLGLVLTDTQYF. Drawing the rest from reference TRBV5-1 and TRBJ2-3, the complete variable domain is KAGVTQTPRYLIKTRGQQVTLSCSPISGHRSVSWYQQTPGQGLQFLFEYFSETQRNKGNFPGRFSGRQFSNSRSEMNVSTLELGDSALYLCASSLGLVLTDTQYFGPGTRLTVL.

In this sample, this clonotype turned up a few times. The chain couples TRBV9 to TRBJ2-1; D is unresolved. Germline CDR1 and CDR2: SGDLS and YYNGEE. The V end lost 0 bases, the J end lost 9 bases, and 4 bases lay between the germline ends. The CDR3 is made up of 11 amino acids. CDR3 DNA: TGTGCCAGCAGCGTAGATGGTGAGCAGTTCTTC. It yields the protein CASSVDGEQFF.

This clonotype was found a few times. The rearrangement joins TRBV11-2 to TRBJ2-1, with D maybe TRBD2 (6 bases). The germline V gene has CDR1 SGHAT and CDR2 FQNNGV. V gave up 5 bases and J gave up 4 bases, with 9 bases separating them. The CDR3 runs 13 residues. CDR3 sequence reads: CASSAEGYNEQFF. Written as DNA, the CDR3 is TGTGCCAGCAGCGCGGAGGGTTACAATGAGCAGTTCTTC.

Only a few counts were recorded for this clonotype. V and J are TRBV7-8 and TRBJ2-2, with TRBD1 matching 12 bases. CDR3 size: 17 residues. The germline CDR1 and CDR2 sequences are SGHVS and FQNEAQ. The trim removed 11 bases at V and 4 bases at J, leaving 14 bases unmatched. In DNA, the CDR3 is TGTGCCGTCGGTCGATGGGGACAGGGGGCATCCACCGGGGAGCTGTTTTTT. Amino acids: CAVGRWGQGASTGELFF.

The rearrangement joins TRBV5-6 to TRBJ2-5; 8 nucleotides line up with TRBD2. The CDR3 length is 14 residues. The V and J ends lost 7 bases and 3 bases, in that order; junction bases with no gene match: 8. The germline V gene encodes CDR1 SGHDT and CDR2 YYEEEE. In nucleotides, the CDR3 is TGTGCCAGCGCCTTGACACTAGCGGAAGAGACCCAGTACTTC. Amino acid sequence: CASALTLAEETQYF.

In its sample, this clonotype was seen many times. The chain links TRBV2 to TRBJ2-1, with D possibly matching TRBD2 (5 bases). Germline CDR1 reads SNHLY; CDR2 reads FYNNEI. Trimming pared 4 bases from V and 6 bases from J, leaving 16 bases between. There are 15 residues in the CDR3. The CDR3 DNA follows: TGTGCCAGCAGTGTCATCGAGGGTACCCTCAATGAGCAGTTCTTC. It translates to CASSVIEGTLNEQFF.

This clonotype occurred a few times. The chain combines TRBV4-1 with TRBJ1-1; D call uncertain. Germline V CDR1 and CDR2: MGHRA, YSYEKL. The CDR3 length is 15 residues. Trimming took 0 bases from V and 0 from J, leaving 8 bases between them. DNA for the CDR3: TGCGCCAGCAGCCAAGAGGGTCTTTTGAACACTGAAGCTTTCTTT. As protein: CASSQEGLLNTEAFF.

V is TRBV9 and J is TRBJ2-3; 8 bases align to TRBD1. V trimming: 0 bases; J trimming: 4 bases; junction bases outside the gene matches: 10. The germline gives CDR1 SGDLS, CDR2 YYNGEE. CDR3 size: 17 residues. As DNA, the CDR3 is TGTGCCAGCAGCGTAGCCCCGTGGACAGGGTGGGCAGATACGCAGTATTTT. Protein sequence: CASSVAPWTGWADTQYF.

There are many counts of this clonotype. V and J are TRBV7-3 and TRBJ2-7, with TRBD1 matching over 9 bases. CDR3 size: 14 residues. With 3 bases clipped from V and 5 bases from J, the junction kept 5 bases outside the gene matches. The V gene's germline CDR1 is SGHTA and CDR2 FQGTGA. CDR3 sequence: CASSLGQGAHEQYF. The CDR3 DNA reads TGTGCCAGCAGCTTGGGACAGGGAGCCCACGAGCAGTACTTC.

The gene calls are TRBV7-8 and TRBJ2-1; 14 bases map to TRBD2. From germline, CDR1 is SGHVS and CDR2 FQNEAQ. The CDR3 extends over 17 amino acids. After removal of 5 bases from V and 7 bases from J, the junction contained 10 bases not matched to a gene. CDR3 in amino acids: CASSTPRLAGGRNEQFF. As DNA, the CDR3 is TGTGCCAGCAGCACACCTAGACTAGCGGGGGGGCGGAATGAGCAGTTCTTC.

The chain is built from TRBV7-2 and TRBJ2-5; 9 positions match TRBD2. The V gene end was trimmed by 2 bases and the J gene end by 6 bases; junction bases not matched to a gene: 4. CDR1 and CDR2 from the germline V gene are SGHTA and FQGNSA. This CDR3 contains 14 residues. DNA for the CDR3: TGTGCCAGCAGCTTATCTAGCGGGGATCAGACCCAGTACTTC. Amino acids: CASSLSSGDQTQYF.

This clonotype was counted between two and nine times. The chain couples TRBV7-9 to TRBJ2-7; D gene uncertain. Germline V gene data show CDR1 as SEHNR and CDR2 as FQNEAQ (reference sequence). The V gene lost 6 bases and the J gene lost 6 bases, with 9 bases spanning the gap. The CDR3 spans 11 residues. CDR3 amino acids: CASRIGPEQYF. CDR3 coding DNA: TGTGCCAGCAGGATTGGGCCCGAGCAGTACTTC.

V is TRBV7-9 and J is TRBJ2-3, with TRBD2 identical over 13 bases. V lost 1 base and J lost 3; bases outside the gene matches: 10. Germline loops: CDR1 SEHNR, CDR2 FQNEAQ (reference sequence). CDR3 length: 19 residues. For the CDR3, the DNA is TGTGCCAGCAGCTTAGGACTAGCGGGAGGCCGAGTGGGGACAGATACGCAGTATTTT. It codes for CASSLGLAGGRVGTDTQYF.

J is TRBJ2-7 and V is TRBV5-5, with 9 bases fitting TRBD1. V shed 0 bases, J shed 2 bases, and the junction held 3 bases outside the gene matches. Germline CDR1 is SGHKS and CDR2 is YYEKEE (reference sequence). CDR3 length: 15 residues. The CDR3 region is CASSLDTGGAYEQYF. CDR3 DNA: TGTGCCAGCAGCTTGGATACAGGGGGCGCCTACGAGCAGTACTTC.

This sequence joins TRBV29-1 and TRBJ2-2, with unresolved D. Germline V lookup: CDR1 SQVTM, CDR2 ANQGSEA. The CDR3 spans 12 residues. Trimming took 3 bases from V and 1 from J, leaving 3 bases between them. The CDR3 spells CSVDGNTGELFF. CDR3 DNA: TGCAGCGTTGACGGGAACACCGGGGAGCTGTTTTTT.

The V call is TRBV4-1, the J call TRBJ2-2; weak D call: TRBD2 (5 bases). Germline values: CDR1 MGHRA, CDR2 YSYEKL. The CDR3 has 14 amino acids. V was pared by 4 bases and J by 8 bases, with 14 bases between. The CDR3 nucleotides read TGCGCCAGCAGCCCCGATGGGAGTAGAGGGGAGCTGTTTTTT. It is translated as CASSPDGSRGELFF.

The gene calls are TRBV5-1 and TRBJ2-5, with a tentative D call TRBD2 (7 bases). The length of the CDR3 is 12 residues. V lost 5 bases to trimming and J lost 4 bases, with 9 bases between them. Per germline, CDR1 SGHRS and CDR2 YFSETQ. The CDR3: CASRGGGETQYF. In DNA, the CDR3 is TGCGCCAGCAGAGGGGGGGGAGAGACCCAGTACTTC.

This clonotype turned up a few times. The chain has TRBV7-2 and TRBJ2-1; D is undetermined. The germline V gene has CDR1 SGHTA and CDR2 FQGNSA. The length of the CDR3 is 11 residues. V was shortened by 3 bases and J by 12 bases, with 9 bases between the two germline ends. CDR3 bases: TGTGCCAGCAGCTTGAGTGGCGCGCAGTTCTTC. Protein product: CASSLSGAQFF.

This clonotype was counted once. V is TRBV9 and J is TRBJ2-2, with D perhaps TRBD1 (7 bases). V was clipped by 4 bases and J by 13 bases, with 20 bases between them. This CDR3 is built from 14 residues. The germline V gene encodes CDR1 SGDLS and CDR2 YYNGEE. The CDR3 loop reads CASSPEGAGGRLFF. In DNA, the CDR3 is TGTGCCAGCAGCCCCGAGGGGGCAGGAGGGCGGCTGTTTTTT. The whole variable domain, filled in from reference TRBV9 and TRBJ2-2, reads DSGVTQTPKHLITATGQRVTLRCSPRSGDLSVYWYQQSLDQGLQFLIQYYNGEERAKGNILERFSAQQFPDLHSELNLSSLELGDSALYFCASSPEGAGGRLFFGEGSRLTVL.

The rearrangement uses TRBV29-1 and TRBJ1-2; D not certain. V was trimmed by 4 bases and J by 0 bases, leaving 9 bases between them. The germline V gene has CDR1 SQVTM and CDR2 ANQGSEA. The CDR3 has 13 residues. CDR3 amino acids: CSVGTSANYGYTF. Here the CDR3 DNA reads TGCAGCGTTGGGACGTCCGCTAACTATGGCTACACCTTC.

The sample holds a few counts of this clonotype. This chain connects TRBV6-1 to TRBJ2-7, with D uncertain. Trimming removed 1 base from V and 3 bases from J, with 13 bases in between. Per germline, CDR1 MNHNS and CDR2 SASEGT. This CDR3 has 15 amino acids. This CDR3 reads CASSEVRSDLYEQYV. DNA for the CDR3: TGTGCCAGCAGTGAAGTTAGGTCAGATCTCTACGAGCAGTACGTC.

This clonotype was counted only a few times. The CDR3 coding sequence is TGTGCCAGCAGTCCCCGGGACAGGCTTTACAATGAGCAGTTCTTC. Translated, it gives CASSPRDRLYNEQFF. This sequence joins TRBV6-6 and TRBJ2-1; 8 nucleotides agree with TRBD1. The trim removed 5 bases at V and 4 bases at J, leaving 7 bases unmatched. The germline V gene has CDR1 MNHNY and CDR2 SVGAGI (reference sequence). The CDR3 length is 15 residues.

The chain recombines TRBV5-1 with TRBJ2-7; 8 bases match TRBD1. Germline CDR1 SGHRS, CDR2 YFSETQ. V lost 5 bases to trimming and J lost 2 bases; unmatched junction nucleotides: 6. The CDR3 has 14 amino acids. Here the CDR3 DNA reads TGCGCCAGCAGTGCCGGGACAGGAGCCTACGAGCAGTACTTC. It codes for CASSAGTGAYEQYF.

This chain joins TRBV19 and TRBJ2-2; D gene uncertain. Germline loops: CDR1 LNHDA, CDR2 SQIVND (reference sequence). V lost 7 bases and J lost 0, with 12 bases in between. The CDR3 totals 15 residues. The CDR3 nucleotides read TGTGCCAGTAACCTACACCCCGCGAACACCGGGGAGCTGTTTTTT. Its translation is CASNLHPANTGELFF.

The V and J genes are TRBV11-1 and TRBJ2-5, with TRBD2 matching 10 bases. The germline V gene encodes CDR1 SGHAT and CDR2 FQDESV (reference sequence). V lost 10 bases, J lost 3 bases, and 8 bases stayed unmatched. CDR3 size: 14 residues. The CDR3 DNA sequence: TGTGCCACCATCAAGCTAGCGGGGGAAGAGACCCAGTACTTC. It translates to CATIKLAGEETQYF. The whole variable domain, remainder taken from reference TRBV11-1 and TRBJ2-5, is EAEVAQSPRYKITEKSQAVAFWCDPISGHATLYWYRQILGQGPELLVQFQDESVVDDSQLPKDRFSAERLKGVDSTLKIQPAELGDSAMYLCATIKLAGEETQYFGPGTRLLVL.

The rearrangement joins TRBV29-1 to TRBJ1-1; 7 bases line up with TRBD1. CDR1 is SQVTM, CDR2 ANQGSEA, per germline. This CDR3 comprises 16 residues. V lost 0 bases, J lost 1 base, and 8 bases stayed unmatched. The CDR3 DNA is TGCAGCGTTGAAGATCCAAAACAGGGGTCGAACACTGAAGCTTTCTTT. It is translated as CSVEDPKQGSNTEAFF.